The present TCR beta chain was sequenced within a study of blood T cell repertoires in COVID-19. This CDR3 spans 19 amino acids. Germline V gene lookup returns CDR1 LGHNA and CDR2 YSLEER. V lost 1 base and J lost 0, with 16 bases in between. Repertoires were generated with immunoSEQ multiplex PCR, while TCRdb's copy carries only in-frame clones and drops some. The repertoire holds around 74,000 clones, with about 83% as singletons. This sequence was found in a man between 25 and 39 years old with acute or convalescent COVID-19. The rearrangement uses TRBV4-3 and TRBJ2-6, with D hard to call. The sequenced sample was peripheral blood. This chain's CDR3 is CASSQGGPRPGSGANVLTF. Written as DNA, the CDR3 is TGCGCCAGCAGCCAAGGAGGCCCCAGACCGGGCTCTGGGGCCAACGTCCTGACTTTC.